A single sample gave rise to the 26 T cell receptor beta chains below, sequenced in a study of blood T cell repertoires in COVID-19. The data were produced by immunoSEQ multiplex PCR, yet TCRdb's version contains in-frame clones alone and is incomplete. The sample holds 60,000 or so clones; 80% to 90% are singletons and the top ten take about 16%. The sample taken for sequencing was peripheral blood. The origin of the receptors is an older man with acute or convalescent COVID-19.

The table lists this clone with a few counts. The V and J genes are TRBV5-1 and TRBJ2-2, with 10 bases matching TRBD2. Germline V gene sequence: CDR1 SGHRS, CDR2 YFSETQ. The CDR3 sequence is 15 residues long. V was pared by 7 bases and J by 2 bases, with 5 bases of the junction left unmatched. CDR3 DNA sequence: TGCGCCAGCGGCCTAGCGGGGGTCAACACCGGGGAGCTGTTTTTT. This sequence encodes CASGLAGVNTGELFF.

The chain employs TRBV12-2 and TRBJ2-3; the D call TRBD2 from the table was never checked on the DNA. TRBV12-2 is a known pseudogene. This CDR3 has 16 residues. The CDR3 nucleotides are TGTGCAAGTCGCTTAGCGAGCGGGGGGCCAGGAGATACGCAGTATTTT. This sequence encodes CASRLASGGPGDTQYF.

V usage is TRBV5-1 and J usage is TRBJ1-3; D is ambiguous. CDR1 and CDR2 from the germline V gene are SGHRS and YFSETQ. The ends were cut back, 4 bases at V and 1 base at J, with 9 bases in the middle. The CDR3 has 14 residues. The CDR3 DNA reads as TGCGCCAGCAGCCCACTGGAGTCTGGAAACACCATATATTTT. As protein: CASSPLESGNTIYF.

The V call is TRBV7-9, the J call TRBJ2-5; TRBD1 agrees at 7 bases. V dropped 5 bases and J dropped 3; count of bases not matched to a gene: 9. The CDR3 contains 15 residues. Germline V gene sequence: CDR1 SEHNR, CDR2 FQNEAQ (reference sequence). CDR3 DNA: TGTGCCAGCAGCACCGGGACAGTGCCCGAAGAGACCCAGTACTTC. Translating it yields CASSTGTVPEETQYF.

A few counts support this clone. The chain couples TRBV2 to TRBJ1-6, with 9 bases lining up with TRBD1. Trimming cost V 7 bases and J 10 bases; bases outside gene matches: 11. This CDR3 spans 15 amino acids. Germline CDR1 reads SNHLY; CDR2 reads FYNNEI. CDR3 sequence reads: CASTLGQGQRSPLHF. CDR3 sequence (DNA): TGTGCCAGCACCCTGGGACAGGGACAGCGGTCACCCCTCCACTTT. Full variable domain (outside the CDR3, taken from reference TRBV2 and TRBJ1-6): EPEVTQTPSHQVTQMGQEVILRCVPISNHLYFYWYRQILGQKVEFLVSFYNNEISEKSEIFDDQFSVERPDGSNFTLKIRSTKLEDSAMYFCASTLGQGQRSPLHFGNGTRLTVT.

The table lists this clone with a count of one. The V gene is TRBV10-3, the J gene TRBJ2-1; 11 bases match TRBD1. The CDR3 consists of 15 residues. Germline values: CDR1 ENHRY, CDR2 SYGVKD. V lost 6 bases to trimming and J lost 10 bases; unmatched junction nucleotides: 11. In DNA, the CDR3 is TGTGCCATCAGAAATAGGGACAGGGGGAGGGAGGAGCAGTTCTTC. It encodes CAIRNRDRGREEQFF.

The CDR3: CASSSGGRSSYNEQFF. The CDR3 region has the DNA TGCGCCAGCAGCTCGGGGGGCCGGAGCTCCTACAATGAGCAGTTCTTC. The chain has TRBV5-1 and TRBJ2-1, with a possible D match to TRBD2 (7 bases). Trimming removed 3 bases at V and 0 bases at J, with 13 bases between. Germline V gene lookup returns CDR1 SGHRS and CDR2 YFSETQ. The CDR3 runs 16 residues.

This clone was counted once. CDR3 sequence reads: CASSQERGRGYGYTF. CDR3 nucleotides: TGTGCCAGCAGCCAAGAAAGGGGGCGCGGCTATGGCTACACCTTC. This chain joins TRBV4-2 and TRBJ1-2; TRBD1 agrees at 7 bases. CDR3 length: 15 residues. From germline, CDR1 is LGHNA and CDR2 YNFKEQ. Trimming at V came to 0 bases and at J to 4 bases, leaving 5 bases not matched to a gene.

The CDR3 sequence: CASSPPGSGGAVRELFF. The CDR3 region has the DNA TGTGCCAGCAGCCCACCAGGAAGCGGGGGGGCTGTGCGGGAGCTGTTTTTT. This chain connects TRBV3-1 (or the pseudogene TRBV3-2) to TRBJ2-2; 10 bases are shared with TRBD2. Unmatched junction bases numbered 14, after V lost 4 bases and J lost 9 bases. Germline V CDR1 and CDR2: LGHDT, YNNKEL (reference sequence). The CDR3 extends over 17 amino acids.

J is TRBJ1-3 and V is TRBV5-1; D is possibly TRBD1 (5 bases). The V end lost 0 bases, the J end lost 0 bases, and 10 bases lay between the germline ends. This CDR3 has 16 residues. Germline V lookup: CDR1 SGHRS, CDR2 YFSETQ. Here the CDR3 reads CASSLATGYSGNTIYF. The CDR3 DNA follows: TGCGCCAGCAGCTTGGCAACAGGCTACTCTGGAAACACCATATATTTT.

This clone was picked up one time. The V and J genes are TRBV2 and TRBJ1-2; possibly TRBD1 for D (6 bases). CDR1 and CDR2 from the germline V gene are SNHLY and FYNNEI. The germline V and J ends were trimmed by 6 bases and 5 bases, with 13 bases remaining between them. The CDR3 is 13 residues long. Written as DNA, the CDR3 is TGTGCCAGCAGGGGGACGGGACAATATGGCTACACCTTC. Amino acids: CASRGTGQYGYTF.

This clone was counted a single time. The V gene is TRBV6-5, the J gene TRBJ1-3; D possibly corresponds to TRBD1 (6 bases). Trimming left V 6 bases short and J 0 bases short, with 9 bases between. Germline loops: CDR1 MNHEY, CDR2 SVGAGI. The CDR3 has 14 amino acids. The CDR3 region has the DNA TGTGCCAGCAGGGACAGTGGCTCTGGAAACACCATATATTTT. Amino acids: CASRDSGSGNTIYF.

V and J are TRBV3-1 (or the pseudogene TRBV3-2) and TRBJ1-1, with D possibly being TRBD1 (5 bases). This CDR3 is 13 amino acids long. The germline V and J ends were trimmed by 4 bases and 6 bases, with 12 bases remaining between them. Germline V lookup: CDR1 LGHDT, CDR2 YNNKEL (reference sequence). CDR3 in amino acids: CASSPGGIAEAFF. CDR3 in DNA: TGTGCCAGCAGCCCGGGGGGTATCGCTGAAGCTTTCTTT.

This clone was picked up a small number of times. The V gene is TRBV2, the J gene TRBJ2-1, with D possibly TRBD1 on 8 matching bases. The CDR3 covers 13 residues. Germline V gives CDR1 SNHLY, CDR2 FYNNEI. V lost 4 bases to trimming and J lost 9 bases, with 13 bases between them. The CDR3 loop reads CASSVTGGVEQFF. CDR3 DNA: TGTGCCAGCAGTGTCACAGGGGGGGTTGAGCAGTTCTTC.

The chain couples TRBV3-1 (or the pseudogene TRBV3-2) to TRBJ2-7; TRBD1 matches 9 bases. Trimming took 0 bases from V and 3 from J; bases not matched to a gene: 6. The CDR3 loop spans 16 amino acids. Germline loops: CDR1 LGHDT, CDR2 YNNKEL (reference sequence). CDR3 nucleotides: TGTGCCAGCAGCCAAGATCGGGGACAGGGACTCTACGAGCAGTACTTC. It codes for CASSQDRGQGLYEQYF.

The J gene is TRBJ2-7, the V gene TRBV6-1, with 11 bases lining up with TRBD2. Looked up from germline, CDR1 is MNHNS and CDR2 is SASEGT. The CDR3 is made up of 16 amino acids. After removal of 2 bases from V and 0 bases from J, the junction contained 3 bases not matched to a gene. CDR3 in amino acids: CASSESTSGASYEQYF. CDR3 sequence (DNA): TGTGCCAGCAGTGAATCGACTAGCGGGGCCTCCTACGAGCAGTACTTC.

The chain combines TRBV6-5 with TRBJ1-2; 8 bases agree with TRBD1. The CDR3 has 14 amino acids. Trimming took 6 bases from V and 4 from J; bases not matched to a gene: 7. In germline, CDR1 is MNHEY, CDR2 SVGAGI. CDR3 amino acids: CASRGRTGSYGYTF. The CDR3 coding sequence is TGTGCCAGCAGGGGACGGACAGGGAGCTATGGCTACACCTTC.

The V and J genes are TRBV6-1 and TRBJ1-2; maybe TRBD1 (5 bases). The V end was cut by 0 bases, the J end by 6 bases, with 14 bases between. The CDR3 loop spans 15 amino acids. Looked up from germline, CDR1 is MNHNS and CDR2 is SASEGT. DNA for the CDR3: TGTGCCAGCAGTGAAGCATTGGGCAGGGTCGATGGCTACACCTTC. Encoded protein: CASSEALGRVDGYTF.

The V gene is TRBV30, the J gene TRBJ2-5, with a possible D match to TRBD2 (6 bases). Trimming took 3 bases from V and 4 from J, leaving 12 bases between them. Germline CDR1 is GTSNPN and CDR2 is SVGIG (reference sequence). CDR3 length equals 13 residues. Here the CDR3 reads CAWRRRGGETQYF. For the CDR3, the DNA is TGTGCCTGGAGACGCCGGGGAGGAGAGACCCAGTACTTC.

This clone was seen only once. The CDR3 bases are TGCGCCAGCAGCTTGGTGAGCGGGGGTAGTCTCTACAATGAGCAGTTCTTC. This codes for CASSLVSGGSLYNEQFF. The genes are TRBV5-1 and TRBJ2-1, with 8 bases lining up with TRBD2. This CDR3 is built from 17 residues. Germline assignment: CDR1 SGHRS and CDR2 YFSETQ. Trimming took 0 bases from V and 3 from J; bases not matched to a gene: 8. Full variable domain (remainder filled in from reference TRBV5-1 and TRBJ2-1): KAGVTQTPRYLIKTRGQQVTLSCSPISGHRSVSWYQQTPGQGLQFLFEYFSETQRNKGNFPGRFSGRQFSNSRSEMNVSTLELGDSALYLCASSLVSGGSLYNEQFFGPGTRLTVL.

The J gene is TRBJ2-3, the V gene TRBV5-6, with 7 nucleotides matching TRBD2. With 4 bases clipped from V and 2 bases from J, the junction kept 10 bases outside the gene matches. Per the germline V gene, CDR1 is SGHDT and CDR2 is YYEEEE. The CDR3 covers 16 residues. CDR3 sequence reads: CASSDEGLIATDTQYF. CDR3 in DNA: TGTGCCAGCAGCGACGAGGGACTAATCGCCACAGATACGCAGTATTTT.

The V call is TRBV19, the J call TRBJ1-4, with D possibly being TRBD1 (5 bases). Germline loops: CDR1 LNHDA, CDR2 SQIVND (reference sequence). The germline V and J ends were trimmed by 5 bases and 2 bases, with 15 bases remaining between them. The CDR3 length is 16 residues. Written as DNA, the CDR3 is TGTGCCAGTAGTCACAGGCTAGGGTCGACTAATGAAAAACTGTTTTTT. Translated, it gives CASSHRLGSTNEKLFF. Based on the CDR3 plus reference TRBV19 and TRBJ1-4, the full variable domain is DGGITQSPKYLFRKEGQNVTLSCEQNLNHDAMYWYRQDPGQGLRLIYYSQIVNDFQKGDIAEGYSVSREKKESFPLTVTSAQKNPTAFYLCASSHRLGSTNEKLFFGSGTQLSVL.

The rearrangement joins TRBV10-1 to TRBJ2-6, with 7 positions matching TRBD1. J was trimmed by 4 bases and V by 5 bases; bases with no gene match: 5. Germline CDR1 and CDR2: WNHNN and SYGVQD (reference sequence). This CDR3 spans 15 amino acids. Here the CDR3 DNA reads TGCGCCAGCAGTCCACAGGGGTACGGGGCCAACGTCCTGACTTTC. It translates to CASSPQGYGANVLTF.

V gene TRBV9 combines with J gene TRBJ2-1, with 8 nucleotides matching TRBD1. With 5 bases clipped from V and 0 bases from J, the junction kept 7 bases outside the gene matches. The CDR3 consists of 16 residues. Germline V CDR1 and CDR2: SGDLS, YYNGEE. CDR3 in amino acids: CASSPTGGSSYNEQFF. CDR3 DNA: TGTGCCAGCAGTCCTACAGGGGGGAGCTCCTACAATGAGCAGTTCTTC.

CDR3 region: CASSETRRGGTGSNTEAFF. CDR3 coding DNA: TGTGCCAGCAGTGAAACCAGAAGGGGGGGCACAGGGTCGAACACTGAAGCTTTCTTT. V is TRBV2 and J is TRBJ1-1; D might be TRBD1 (6 bases). CDR1 and CDR2 from the germline V gene are SNHLY and FYNNEI. With 2 bases removed from V and 1 base from J, the gap between germline ends came to 23 bases. The CDR3 covers 19 residues. The whole variable domain, remainder taken from reference TRBV2 and TRBJ1-1, is EPEVTQTPSHQVTQMGQEVILRCVPISNHLYFYWYRQILGQKVEFLVSFYNNEISEKSEIFDDQFSVERPDGSNFTLKIRSTKLEDSAMYFCASSETRRGGTGSNTEAFFGQGTRLTVV.

This chain links TRBV18 with TRBJ2-1; 10 bases line up with TRBD2. From germline, CDR1 is KGHSH and CDR2 LQKENI. This CDR3 comprises 17 residues. V shed 1 base, J shed 5 bases, and the junction held 8 bases outside the gene matches. CDR3 protein: CASSPRVLSGGDNEQFF. The CDR3 region has the DNA TGTGCCAGCTCACCACGAGTCTTAAGCGGGGGGGACAATGAGCAGTTCTTC.